A single T cell receptor (beta chain) is shown here with its context. Antigen unknown. Cells designated naive CD8 were CD45RO-negative and were positively selected for CCR7, with terminally differentiated effector memory CD45RA+ cells excluded. The data are from a study of shared clonotypes between healthy human individuals. Study results and limitations: Shared across a handful of donors were around 5% of the naive CD4 clonotypes. In having few donors, the study represented limited genetic and exposure-history diversity.

Unmatched junction bases numbered 7, after V lost 4 bases and J lost 5 bases. CDR3 length equals 15 residues. Germline V CDR1 and CDR2: MNHNS, SASEGT. Measured with immunoSEQ multiplex PCR; TCRdb has only the in-frame clones, and not every one. The sample includes around 2,000,000 clones, about 95% of them seen just once. This receptor was identified in a man younger than 35 in good health. This rearrangement joins TRBV6-1 to TRBJ2-7; 11 nucleotides align to TRBD2. The sequenced material came from naive CD8+ T cells sorted from blood. This chain's CDR3 is CASSVLILAGDEQYF. The CDR3 region has the DNA TGTGCCAGCAGTGTTCTGATACTAGCGGGAGACGAGCAGTACTTC.